A single sample gave rise to the 16 T cell receptor beta chains below, sequenced in a study of blood T cell repertoires in COVID-19. TCRdb's table, derived via immunoSEQ multiplex PCR, lists solely in-frame clones and lacks some. The table shows about 240,000 clones, with 75% to 90% occurring only once. Material: peripheral blood. The receptors were sampled from a man aged 55 to 70 who had recovered from COVID-19.

This chain uses TRBV18 with TRBJ1-4; D might be TRBD1 (6 bases). The V and J ends lost 6 bases and 7 bases respectively, with 18 bases between them. The CDR3 consists of 15 residues. In germline, CDR1 is KGHSH, CDR2 LQKENI. The CDR3 sequence is CASSLRGYDSEKLFF. The DNA of the CDR3 is TGTGCCAGCTCCCTCAGGGGTTACGATTCTGAAAAACTGTTTTTT.

The chain has TRBV5-1 and TRBJ1-2; TRBD1 might be the D (5 bases). This CDR3 contains 14 residues. The germline V and J ends were trimmed by 5 bases and 7 bases, with 18 bases remaining between them. Germline V gene data show CDR1 as SGHRS and CDR2 as YFSETQ. The CDR3 loop is CASSLLTAVVGYTF. The CDR3 nucleotides are TGCGCCAGCAGTCTGCTGACAGCAGTAGTTGGCTACACCTTC.

This clone was counted a single time. The J gene is TRBJ2-1, the V gene TRBV7-2; TRBD1 agrees at 7 bases. Trimming removed 5 bases from V and 0 bases from J; junction bases left unmatched: 10. CDR3 length: 17 amino acids. Germline V gene data show CDR1 as SGHTA and CDR2 as FQGNSA. The CDR3 bases are TGTGCCAGCAGCCCTTACCCTACAGGGGCCTCCTACAATGAGCAGTTCTTC. Translating gives CASSPYPTGASYNEQFF. The full variable domain, rest sourced from reference TRBV7-2 and TRBJ2-1, is GAGVSQSPSNKVTEKGKDVELRCDPISGHTALYWYRQSLGQGLEFLIYFQGNSAPDKSGLPSDRFSAERTGGSVSTLTIQRTQQEDSAVYLCASSPYPTGASYNEQFFGPGTRLTVL.

V is TRBV27 and J is TRBJ1-2; the match to TRBD1 covers 12 bases. The CDR3 spans 15 residues. Germline CDR1 MNHEY, CDR2 SMNVEV (reference sequence). With V trimmed by 5 bases and J by 8 bases, 9 bases remained unmatched. The chain's CDR3 is CASSPGTGGSGGYTF. CDR3 coding DNA: TGTGCCAGCAGTCCCGGGACAGGGGGCTCAGGAGGCTACACCTTC.

This clone has just one count. This chain connects TRBV5-1 to TRBJ2-3; 9 bases fit TRBD2. V dropped 2 bases and J dropped 1; count of bases not matched to a gene: 5. CDR3 length: 16 amino acids. The germline gives CDR1 SGHRS, CDR2 YFSETQ. CDR3 in DNA: TGCGCCAGCAGCTTTGATAGCGGGGGACGCACAGATACGCAGTATTTT. The encoded protein is CASSFDSGGRTDTQYF.

The chain has TRBV30 and TRBJ2-1; 7 bases map to TRBD2. The CDR3 extends over 16 amino acids. V trimming: 0 bases; J trimming: 0 bases; junction bases outside the gene matches: 5. Germline values: CDR1 GTSNPN, CDR2 SVGIG (reference sequence). CDR3 DNA: TGTGCCTGGAGTGTAAACCCGGGGGGCTCCTACAATGAGCAGTTCTTC. It translates to CAWSVNPGGSYNEQFF.

This clone was recorded once. The chain combines TRBV10-3 with TRBJ2-7, with 9 positions matching TRBD1. The junction had 5 bases not matched to a gene; V was cut back by 8 bases and J by 6 bases. Germline assignment: CDR1 ENHRY and CDR2 SYGVKD. This CDR3 has 12 residues. This chain's CDR3 is CAIGGQGAEQYF. The CDR3 DNA reads TGTGCCATCGGGGGACAGGGTGCCGAGCAGTACTTC.

The chain carries TRBV25-1 and TRBJ2-2; a weak D match, TRBD1 (6 bases). In germline, CDR1 is MGHDK, CDR2 SYGVNS. Trimming removed 4 bases from V and 5 bases from J, with 17 bases in between. The CDR3 runs to 16 residues. The CDR3 DNA follows: TGTGCCAGCAGTGGAGCCGGGACACTCAATACCGGGGAGCTGTTTTTT. Translating gives CASSGAGTLNTGELFF.

This rearrangement joins TRBV29-1 to TRBJ1-1; D possibly corresponds to TRBD1 (5 bases). Trimming shortened V by 6 bases and J by 1 base, and 12 bases separated the two germline ends. This CDR3 spans 13 amino acids. CDR1 and CDR2 from the germline V gene are SQVTM and ANQGSEA. CDR3 coding DNA: TGCAGCGTCGCTCCCACAGGGAACACTGAAGCTTTCTTT. This sequence encodes CSVAPTGNTEAFF.

This chain links TRBV6-1 with TRBJ1-2; no clear D gene. The CDR3 is made up of 14 amino acids. Germline V lookup: CDR1 MNHNS, CDR2 SASEGT. V was trimmed by 1 base and J by 5 bases, leaving 11 bases between them. The CDR3 sequence is CASSEGAPRYGYTF. CDR3 DNA: TGTGCCAGCAGTGAAGGAGCCCCTAGATATGGCTACACCTTC.

The rearrangement joins TRBV5-4 to TRBJ2-3; D gene unclear. Deletions cut 0 bases from V and 4 bases from J, with 6 bases between. Germline lookup yields CDR1 SGHNT and CDR2 YYREEE (reference sequence). The CDR3 runs 13 residues. The CDR3 loop reads CASSLERSDTQYF. The CDR3 DNA reads TGTGCCAGCAGCTTGGAGCGCTCAGATACGCAGTATTTT. Complete variable domain (other parts from reference TRBV5-4 and TRBJ2-3): ETGVTQSPTHLIKTRGQQVTLRCSSQSGHNTVSWYQQALGQGPQFIFQYYREEENGRGNFPPRFSGLQFPNYSSELNVNALELDDSALYLCASSLERSDTQYFGPGTRLTVL.

J is TRBJ2-2 and V is TRBV2; TRBD2 agrees at 9 bases. Trimming removed 3 bases from V and 10 bases from J; junction bases left unmatched: 3. Per germline, CDR1 SNHLY and CDR2 FYNNEI. The CDR3 covers 13 residues. CDR3 in DNA: TGTGCCAGCAGTGATAAGCGGGGGGAGGAGCTGTTTTTT. Its translation is CASSDKRGEELFF.

The chain links TRBV7-9 to TRBJ1-4; the D is unclear. Germline V CDR1 and CDR2: SEHNR, FQNEAQ (reference sequence). V was pared by 4 bases and J by 4 bases, with 16 bases between. The CDR3 has 16 residues. CDR3 residues: CASSSPSAALNEKLFF. Here the CDR3 DNA reads TGTGCCAGCAGCTCCCCGAGTGCGGCCCTTAATGAAAAACTGTTTTTT.

V usage is TRBV13 and J usage is TRBJ2-7; a weak D match, TRBD2 (6 bases). V was cut by 5 bases and J by 4 bases, with 15 bases left in between. Germline CDR1 PRHDT, CDR2 FYEKMQ (reference sequence). The CDR3 covers 14 residues. The CDR3 loop reads CASSPDRGSYEQYV. The CDR3, as DNA: TGTGCCAGCAGCCCCGACCGGGGGTCGTACGAGCAGTACGTC.

The V gene is TRBV19, the J gene TRBJ2-4, with 7 bases matching TRBD1. Germline CDR1 LNHDA, CDR2 SQIVND (reference sequence). The CDR3 has 14 amino acids. Trimming took 5 bases from V and 3 from J; bases not matched to a gene: 4. CDR3 bases: TGTGCCAGTAGTCCCCGACAGGGCAAAAACATTCAGTACTTC. Translation gives CASSPRQGKNIQYF.

The chain uses TRBV18 and TRBJ2-2, with TRBD2 matching over 9 bases. V was clipped by 6 bases and J by 3 bases; unmatched bases: 5. This CDR3 comprises 15 residues. Germline V gene data show CDR1 as KGHSH and CDR2 as LQKENI. The CDR3 protein is CASSVQRGDTGELFF. The CDR3 nucleotides read TGTGCCAGCTCTGTCCAGCGGGGGGACACCGGGGAGCTGTTTTTT. Looking up the rest from reference TRBV18 and TRBJ2-2 gives the full variable domain: NAGVMQNPRHLVRRRGQEARLRCSPMKGHSHVYWYRQLPEEGLKFMVYLQKENIIDESGMPKERFSAEFPKEGPSILRIQQVVRGDSAAYFCASSVQRGDTGELFFGEGSRLTVL.